The 12 T cell receptor beta chains below come from one sample, sequenced in a study of shared clonotypes between healthy human individuals. The protocol was immunoSEQ multiplex PCR, while the TCRdb copy is restricted to in-frame clones and leaves out a portion. Found here are around 2.5 million clones, 93% of them singletons; the top ten hold more than 0.35%. Sequenced: naive CD4+ T cells from PBMCs. The subset: CD45RA+ positively selected. Source of these receptors: a man aged 18 to 35 in good health. Some clones in this sample may be carry-over from other donors' samples.

V usage is TRBV4-1 and J usage is TRBJ2-3; possible D gene TRBD2, 7 bases. CDR1 is MGHRA, CDR2 YSYEKL, per germline. The germline V and J ends were trimmed by 1 base and 7 bases, with 18 bases remaining between them. The CDR3 totals 16 residues. In DNA, the CDR3 is TGCGCCAGCAGCCAAGGAGGGGGGAGGGCGGCCCATACGCAGTATTTT. The encoded protein is CASSQGGGRAAHTQYF.

The chain employs TRBV5-8 and TRBJ2-5, with 10 nucleotides matching TRBD1. The CDR3 totals 16 residues. The V segment lost 4 bases and the J segment 5 bases; nucleotides outside the gene matches: 11. Germline V gene lookup returns CDR1 SGHTS and CDR2 YDEGEE. The CDR3 here is CASSGYGTGVGETQYF. CDR3 sequence (DNA): TGTGCCAGCAGCGGCTACGGGACAGGGGTGGGGGAGACCCAGTACTTC.

V is TRBV27 and J is TRBJ1-4, with 7 nucleotides matching TRBD1. Germline values: CDR1 MNHEY, CDR2 SMNVEV (reference sequence). V was clipped by 4 bases and J by 8 bases; unmatched bases: 16. This CDR3 is built from 17 residues. This CDR3 reads CASSSARAGGEGEKLFF. The CDR3 DNA sequence: TGTGCCAGCAGTTCCGCCCGGGCAGGGGGTGAGGGCGAAAAACTGTTTTTT.

For this clone: Other nucleotide sequences in the sample specify the same CDR3. V usage is TRBV5-4 and J usage is TRBJ2-7; the D is unclear. V gave up 0 bases and J gave up 0 bases, with 7 bases separating them. CDR1 and CDR2 (germline): SGHNT, YYREEE (reference sequence). The CDR3 spans 14 residues. CDR3 amino acids: CASSLGALSYEQYF. Written as DNA, the CDR3 is TGTGCCAGCAGCTTGGGGGCGCTCTCCTACGAGCAGTACTTC.

This clone was seen a few times. The V gene is TRBV5-1, the J gene TRBJ1-1; a possible D gene is TRBD1 (5 bases). V was pared by 1 base and J by 7 bases, with 14 bases between. CDR1 and CDR2 from the germline V gene are SGHRS and YFSETQ. The CDR3 extends over 14 amino acids. Written as DNA, the CDR3 is TGCGCCAGCAGCTTGCAGGGCCCGATAGGTGAAGCTTTCTTT. Translated, it gives CASSLQGPIGEAFF.

The chain's CDR3 is CASSSPRLGGGEKLFF. The CDR3 nucleotides are TGTGCCAGCAGTTCCCCCCGGTTGGGAGGAGGTGAAAAACTGTTTTTT. The chain uses TRBV28 and TRBJ1-4; no clear D. Trimming stripped 4 bases from V and 7 bases from J, with 19 bases between. CDR1 is MDHEN, CDR2 SYDVKM, per germline. The CDR3 length is 16 residues.

This clone was seen only once. This chain uses TRBV6-6 with TRBJ1-5; no clear D gene. CDR1 and CDR2 (germline): MNHNY, SVGAGI (reference sequence). CDR3 length: 12 residues. Trimming shortened V by 4 bases and J by 4 bases, and 5 bases separated the two germline ends. In DNA form, the CDR3 reads TGTGCCAGCAGTTCGGCTAATCAGCCCCAGCATTTT. Translating it yields CASSSANQPQHF.

The chain uses TRBV5-4 and TRBJ1-3; a possible D gene is TRBD1 (6 bases). V shed 0 bases and J shed 7 bases, with 14 bases lying between them. CDR1 is SGHNT, CDR2 YYREEE, per germline (reference sequence). This CDR3 region has 15 residues. DNA of the CDR3: TGTGCCAGCAGCTTGGACAGGGATGAACGGAACACCATATATTTT. Residues: CASSLDRDERNTIYF.

The J gene is TRBJ2-2, the V gene TRBV6-5; D unclear. The V and J ends lost 2 bases and 6 bases respectively, with 10 bases between them. This CDR3 spans 14 amino acids. Looked up from germline, CDR1 is MNHEY and CDR2 is SVGAGI. This chain's CDR3 is CASSYARVPGELFF. CDR3 coding DNA: TGTGCCAGCAGTTACGCTAGGGTCCCCGGGGAGCTGTTTTTT.

This clone was recorded once. The chain has TRBV7-9 and TRBJ1-2; D is perhaps TRBD1 (5 bases). The CDR3 length is 15 residues. Germline V gives CDR1 SEHNR, CDR2 FQNEAQ (reference sequence). Trimming removed 5 bases from V and 5 bases from J, with 18 bases in between. The CDR3 loop is CASSEGVIHVYGYTF. As DNA, the CDR3 is TGTGCCAGCAGCGAAGGGGTGATACACGTTTATGGCTACACCTTC. Using reference TRBV7-9 and TRBJ1-2 for the parts outside the CDR3, the full variable domain is DTGVSQNPRHKITKRGQNVTFRCDPISEHNRLYWYRQTLGQGPEFLTYFQNEAQLEKSRLLSDRFSAERPKGSFSTLEIQRTEQGDSAMYLCASSEGVIHVYGYTFGSGTRLTVV.

As for this clone: Other nucleotide sequences in the sample specify the same CDR3. The gene calls are TRBV28 and TRBJ1-2, with D maybe TRBD1 (6 bases). V gave up 6 bases and J gave up 5 bases, with 19 bases separating them. The CDR3 loop spans 15 amino acids. The V gene's germline CDR1 is MDHEN and CDR2 SYDVKM. CDR3 region: CASSLEGGRAYGYTF. CDR3 coding DNA: TGTGCCAGCAGCCTAGAGGGGGGTCGGGCGTATGGCTACACCTTC.

The chain joins TRBV28 to TRBJ2-7; TRBD2 agrees at 9 bases. Germline values: CDR1 MDHEN, CDR2 SYDVKM. The CDR3 spans 16 residues. J was trimmed by 4 bases and V by 5 bases; bases with no gene match: 12. CDR3 loop: CASSRPGGGRAYEQYF. The CDR3 nucleotides read TGTGCCAGCAGTAGACCAGGCGGCGGGAGGGCTTACGAGCAGTACTTC.